Each of the 13 T cell receptor beta chains below was sequenced from the same sample in a study of T cell changes during pregnancy in multiple sclerosis. Profiled with immunoSEQ multiplex PCR; TCRdb holds only in-frame clones, not every one. The table records more than 90,000 clones, about 93% of them present only once. The sample here was peripheral blood, taken in the third trimester of pregnancy. The receptors derive from a female donor with multiple sclerosis, enrolled in a pregnancy study.

This chain uses TRBV7-2 with TRBJ2-1, with a weak D call TRBD2 (5 bases). The CDR3 is 15 amino acids. Trimming left V 1 base short and J 6 bases short, with 13 bases between. CDR1 and CDR2 from the germline V gene are SGHTA and FQGNSA. CDR3 sequence reads: CASSLERGRANEQFF. In nucleotides, the CDR3 is TGTGCCAGCAGCTTAGAGCGTGGGCGGGCCAATGAGCAGTTCTTC.

This sequence joins TRBV7-2 and TRBJ1-2; 8 bases align to TRBD1. V dropped 4 bases and J dropped 8; count of bases not matched to a gene: 12. The germline V gene encodes CDR1 SGHTA and CDR2 FQGNSA. This CDR3 contains 15 residues. The CDR3 sequence is CASSYQGGRGHGYTF. The CDR3 DNA reads TGTGCCAGCAGCTATCAGGGGGGCAGGGGGCACGGCTACACCTTC.

The DNA of the CDR3 is TGTGCCAGCAGTGTTGGTCGGGGTGCCGGGGAGCTGTTTTTT. Translated: CASSVGRGAGELFF. The V call is TRBV6-1, the J call TRBJ2-2, with D tentatively TRBD2 (5 bases). This CDR3 spans 14 amino acids. V was cut by 4 bases and J by 6 bases, with 12 bases left in between. Germline V gene lookup returns CDR1 MNHNS and CDR2 SASEGT.

This clone was seen a single time. The chain recombines TRBV18 with TRBJ2-1, with a possible D match to TRBD2 (5 bases). The CDR3 sequence is 14 residues long. The V end lost 2 bases, the J end lost 9 bases, and 14 bases lay between the germline ends. Germline V gives CDR1 KGHSH, CDR2 LQKENI. The DNA of the CDR3 is TGTGCCAGCTCACCAAAAGGAGGAGAGGTTGAGCAGTTCTTC. It encodes CASSPKGGEVEQFF. Supplemented by reference TRBV18 and TRBJ2-1, the full variable domain reads NAGVMQNPRHLVRRRGQEARLRCSPMKGHSHVYWYRQLPEEGLKFMVYLQKENIIDESGMPKERFSAEFPKEGPSILRIQQVVRGDSAAYFCASSPKGGEVEQFFGPGTRLTVL.

The chain is built from TRBV5-8 and TRBJ2-5; 9 bases align to TRBD2. This CDR3 contains 15 residues. V shed 2 bases and J 4 bases; nucleotides not matched to a gene: 6. Germline loops: CDR1 SGHTS, CDR2 YDEGEE. The CDR3 reads CASSFFLAGSETQYF. The CDR3 DNA reads TGTGCCAGCAGCTTCTTCCTAGCGGGGTCAGAGACCCAGTACTTC.

The rearrangement links TRBV6-1 to TRBJ2-1; 7 nucleotides match TRBD2. The CDR3 contains 14 residues. Looked up from germline, CDR1 is MNHNS and CDR2 is SASEGT. V lost 8 bases, J lost 8 bases, and 12 bases stayed unmatched. The CDR3 DNA is TGTGCCAGCTCCCTCAACCTCGGGGGGTATGAGCAGTTCTTC. It encodes CASSLNLGGYEQFF.

This clone has only one observation. The V and J genes are TRBV7-2 and TRBJ1-1; D call uncertain. CDR3 size: 15 residues. CDR1 and CDR2 (germline): SGHTA, FQGNSA. Trimming cost V 1 base and J 5 bases, with 14 bases left between them. CDR3 region: CASSLGGLLRTEAFF. The CDR3 coding sequence is TGTGCCAGCAGCTTAGGAGGGTTATTGAGGACTGAAGCTTTCTTT. Full variable domain (remainder filled in from reference TRBV7-2 and TRBJ1-1): GAGVSQSPSNKVTEKGKDVELRCDPISGHTALYWYRQSLGQGLEFLIYFQGNSAPDKSGLPSDRFSAERTGGSVSTLTIQRTQQEDSAVYLCASSLGGLLRTEAFFGQGTRLTVV.

CDR3 nucleotide sequence: TGTGCCAGCAGTTTCGGGAGGGGTGGTACCGGGGAGCTGTTTTTT. Translating it yields CASSFGRGGTGELFF. The chain links TRBV27 to TRBJ2-2, with 8 bases that match TRBD2. The J segment lost 5 bases and the V segment lost 3 bases, leaving 5 bases of the junction unmatched. This CDR3 contains 15 residues. Looked up from germline, CDR1 is MNHEY and CDR2 is SMNVEV (reference sequence).

The V and J genes are TRBV18 and TRBJ2-5, with D unclear. Deletions cut 3 bases from V and 1 base from J, with 9 bases between. Germline V lookup: CDR1 KGHSH, CDR2 LQKENI. This CDR3 is built from 14 residues. The CDR3 region has the DNA TGTGCCAGCTCACCTGGCAGATCCCAAGAGACCCAGTACTTC. It translates to CASSPGRSQETQYF.

This chain uses TRBV6-5 with TRBJ1-1; D uncertain. The CDR3 covers 13 residues. Looked up from germline, CDR1 is MNHEY and CDR2 is SVGAGI. V lost 6 bases and J lost 1, with 9 bases in between. The CDR3 spells CASRVGENTEAFF. CDR3 coding DNA: TGTGCCAGCAGGGTCGGGGAGAACACTGAAGCTTTCTTT.

This rearrangement joins TRBV27 to TRBJ1-5, with D perhaps matching TRBD1 (5 bases). The CDR3 loop spans 13 amino acids. Germline CDR1 is MNHEY and CDR2 is SMNVEV (reference sequence). Between the trimmed V and J ends, which lost 3 bases and 4 bases, there was a span of 7 bases. Written as DNA, the CDR3 is TGTGCCAGCAGTTTTCGGGGGAATCAGCCCCAGCATTTT. This gives the protein CASSFRGNQPQHF.

The genes are TRBV5-6 and TRBJ2-3; 9 bases fit TRBD2. Germline V lookup: CDR1 SGHDT, CDR2 YYEEEE. The CDR3 loop spans 17 amino acids. V was pared by 5 bases and J by 1 base, with 11 bases of the junction left unmatched. CDR3 DNA: TGTGCCAGCAGTCCCCGGCTAGCGGGGTCCCGCACAGATACGCAGTATTTT. As protein: CASSPRLAGSRTDTQYF. Complete variable domain (other parts from reference TRBV5-6 and TRBJ2-3): DAGVTQSPTHLIKTRGQQVTLRCSPKSGHDTVSWYQQALGQGPQFIFQYYEEEERQRGNFPDRFSGHQFPNYSSELNVNALLLGDSALYLCASSPRLAGSRTDTQYFGPGTRLTVL.

CDR3: CASSPYVEATDTQYF. The CDR3 DNA reads TGTGCCAGCAGTCCCTATGTTGAGGCGACAGATACGCAGTATTTT. V gene TRBV27 combines with J gene TRBJ2-3; D remains unclear. Trimming shortened V by 5 bases and J by 3 bases, and 15 bases separated the two germline ends. The CDR3 runs 15 residues. Germline V gene data show CDR1 as MNHEY and CDR2 as SMNVEV (reference sequence).